The rows below give T cell receptor beta chains drawn from one sample of a study of blood T cell repertoires in COVID-19. Libraries were prepared by immunoSEQ multiplex PCR; TCRdb keeps only in-frame clonotypes and omits some of them. This repertoire shows about 240,000 clones, more than 70% found once; its top ten account for 0.99%. Material for sequencing was peripheral blood. These receptors were taken from a middle-aged woman who had recovered from COVID-19. Each CDR3 is given with its conserved first and last residue. A D gene is named only where the DNA matches it firmly. Clone sizes are given selectively: once, few, many, or a class where the clone is expanded.

v_gene	j_gene	abundance	d_gene	CDR3nt	CDR3aa
TRBV9	TRBJ2-2	-	-	TGTGCCAGCAGCGTAGTTTGGGACTCCACCGGGGAGCTGTTTTTT	CASSVVWDSTGELFF
TRBV30	TRBJ2-5	-	TRBD2	TGTGCCTGGAGTACAACTAGCGGGAGGGCAGAGACCCAGTACTTC	CAWSTTSGRAETQYF
TRBV27	TRBJ1-2	-	TRBD1	TGTGCCAGCAGTTCCACCCTAGACAGGGAAAAGGTGGGCTACACCTTC	CASSSTLDREKVGYTF
TRBV5-1	TRBJ1-2	once	-	TGCGCCAGCAGCACCCAAACACCTAACTATGGCTACACCTTC	CASSTQTPNYGYTF
TRBV30	TRBJ1-1	-	TRBD1	TGTGCCTGGAGCCGTGAGGGGGGACAGACCACTGAAGCTTTCTTT	CAWSREGGQTTEAFF
TRBV30	TRBJ1-2	-	-	TGTGCCTGGAGCGGCGGAACTAACTATGGCTACACCTTC	CAWSGGTNYGYTF
TRBV5-1	TRBJ2-4	-	TRBD1	TGCGCCAGCAGCCAGGGACAGGACATTCAGTACTTC	CASSQGQDIQYF
TRBV18	TRBJ1-4	-	TRBD1	TGTGCCAGCTCACTATTGCAGGGGGCTAATGAAAAACTGTTTTTT	CASSLLQGANEKLFF
TRBV3-1/TRBV3-2	TRBJ2-1	-	-	TGTGCCAGCAGCCAAGATGGGGCTAGCTCCTACAATGAGCAGTTCTTC	CASSQDGASSYNEQFF
TRBV3-1/TRBV3-2	TRBJ1-1	-	-	TGTGCCAGCAGCCCCAGAGGGGGGAACACTGAAGCTTTCTTT	CASSPRGGNTEAFF
TRBV6-5	TRBJ1-5	-	-	TGTGCCAGCGCGTTAGGCGGGGCAAATCAGCCCCAGCATTTT	CASALGGANQPQHF
TRBV27	TRBJ2-7	-	TRBD2	TGTGCCAGCAGCCCGGGGGCTAGCGGGAGTTACGAGCAGTACTTC	CASSPGASGSYEQYF
TRBV3-1/TRBV3-2	TRBJ1-1	-	-	TGTGCCAGCAGCCAAGGCGGCAGAAGCGCTGAAGCTTTCTTT	CASSQGGRSAEAFF
TRBV6-5	TRBJ2-7	-	TRBD1	TGTGCCAGCACCCCAGCCGGGACAGGGGGCGAGCAGTACTTC	CASTPAGTGGEQYF
TRBV10-1	TRBJ1-5	-	-	TGCGCCAGCAGTGAGAACACCGATCAGCCCCAGCATTTT	CASSENTDQPQHF
TRBV6-5	TRBJ1-5	-	TRBD1	TGTGCCAGCACCACAGGGGGGAATCAGCCCCAGCATTTT	CASTTGGNQPQHF
TRBV6-5	TRBJ1-2	-	-	TGTGCCAGCAGGGGGGGGTATTCTGGCTACACCTTC	CASRGGYSGYTF
TRBV2	TRBJ2-6	-	-	TGTGCCAGCCTGACAGGCCGCGCTGGGGCCAACGTCCTGACTTTC	CASLTGRAGANVLTF
TRBV5-5	TRBJ1-4	-	TRBD1	TGTGCCAGCAGCTCCCAGGGGGGCCCCAATAAACTGTTTTTT	CASSSQGGPNKLFF
TRBV6-4	TRBJ1-1	few	-	TGTGCCAGCAGTCCCTCCCAGGGGAACACTGAAGCTTTCTTT	CASSPSQGNTEAFF
TRBV9	TRBJ2-5	-	-	TGTGCCAGCGGTAGGGGCCTCCAAGAGACCCAGTACTTC	CASGRGLQETQYF
TRBV4-3	TRBJ2-7	-	-	TGCGCCAGCAGCCCCCGGGCAGGGGCCTACGAGCAGTACTTC	CASSPRAGAYEQYF
TRBV10-3	TRBJ2-1	few	TRBD2	TGTGCCATCAGGCCACCGGGGGGGCTGCAGTTCTTC	CAIRPPGGLQFF
TRBV10-3	TRBJ1-4	once	TRBD1	TGTGCCATCAGTGGGGGGGGACAGGGAGACGAAAAACTGTTTTTT	CAISGGGQGDEKLFF
TRBV19	TRBJ1-4	-	-	TGTGCCAGTAGTATTGGTGGGAGGGAAAAACTGTTTTTT	CASSIGGREKLFF
TRBV6-5	TRBJ2-5	once	-	TGTGCCAGCAGTTACTCCGGCTACCCGGGGGTGGAGACCCAGTACTTC	CASSYSGYPGVETQYF
TRBV5-1	TRBJ2-2	-	-	TGCGCCAGCAGCCAGGACAGTGCGTCCACCGGGGAGCTGTTTTTT	CASSQDSASTGELFF
TRBV9	TRBJ2-3	once	TRBD1	TGTGCCAGCAGCCCCCGACAGGGTGTGACAGATACGCAGTATTTT	CASSPRQGVTDTQYF
TRBV5-8	TRBJ2-2	-	TRBD1	TGTGCCAGCAGCCCCGGGACAGGGGGGATCGGGGAGCTGTTTTTT	CASSPGTGGIGELFF
TRBV7-2	TRBJ2-3	once	TRBD2	TGTGCCAGCAGCCAATTCCACGGGACTAGCGGAGATACGCAGTATTTT	CASSQFHGTSGDTQYF
TRBV3-1/TRBV3-2	TRBJ1-6	-	TRBD1	TGTGCCAGCAGCCAAGAAACAGGGGTGTCACCCCTCCACTTT	CASSQETGVSPLHF
TRBV5-6	TRBJ2-7	-	-	TGTGCCAGCAGCCCCGGGTCGTACGAGCAGTACTTC	CASSPGSYEQYF
TRBV25-1	TRBJ1-4	few	-	TGTGCCAGCAGTGAAGAGGGAGGGGGGGCGGATGAAAAACTGTTTTTT	CASSEEGGGADEKLFF
TRBV14	TRBJ2-7	-	TRBD1	TGTGCCAGCAGCCAGGGCCCCGGACAGGTCCCCTACGAGCAGTACTTC	CASSQGPGQVPYEQYF
TRBV4-1	TRBJ1-1	-	-	TGCGCCAGCAGCCAAGGGCGGGGTACGGCCCAGAGAGCTTTCTTT	CASSQGRGTAQRAFF